These 27 T cell receptor beta chains originate from one sample sequenced in a study of regulatory T cells in long-lasting Graves disease. Indicated time point: newly diagnosed GD, antithyroid drugs for less than 3 months. After RNA was extracted from PBMCs, the TCR library was made from it. Through Arm-PCR of CDR3 regions and iRepertoire HTBI primers, TCR beta libraries were built. From the multiplex PCR reads, TCRdb called clonotypes with MiXCR, one entry per CDR3 protein. The table lists about 620,000 distinct CDR3 sequences, 15% to 20% of them singletons, with about 18% in the top ten. This sample also appeared in a second study, on T cells in Graves' hyperthyroidism and ophthalmopathy.

The sequencing used peripheral blood mononuclear cells (PBMCs), collected at new diagnosis, from a patient treated with antithyroid drugs. The receptors were gathered from a woman between 25 and 40 years old with Graves disease.

Comment on this clonotype: This sequence may be a read error, since a much larger clone differs from it by one base. The chain has TRBV28 and TRBJ1-6; D gene uncertain. The CDR3 extends over 17 amino acids. CDR1 and CDR2 from the germline V gene are MDHEN and SYDVKM. The CDR3 is CASSRQVRSSYDSPLHF. For the CDR3, the DNA is TGTGCCAGCAGTCGCCAAGTTCGAAGCTCCTATGATTCACCCCTCCACTTT.

On this clonotype: This may be a read error: a much more frequent sequence differs by one nucleotide. The rearrangement uses TRBV28 and TRBJ1-6; D is uncertain. CDR1 is MDHEN and CDR2 is SYDVKM in the germline V gene. The length of the CDR3 is 11 residues. CDR3 in amino acids: CASRRNLPLHF. The CDR3 nucleotides read TGTGCCAGCAGGAGAAATTTACCCCTCCACTTT. The full variable domain, in which reference TRBV28 and TRBJ1-6 provide the parts outside the CDR3, is DVKVTQSSRYLVKRTGEKVFLECVQDMDHENMFWYRQDPGLGLRLIYFSYDVKMKEKGDIPEGYSVSREKKERFSLILESASTNQTSMYLCASRRNLPLHFGNGTRLTVT.

This clonotype was counted a few times. The V gene is TRBV5-1, the J gene TRBJ2-1; 7 bases match TRBD2. The CDR3 contains 17 residues. The V gene end was trimmed by 3 bases and the J gene end by 1 base; junction bases not matched to a gene: 10. Germline V CDR1 and CDR2: SGHRS, YFSETQ. This chain's CDR3 is CASSSSTSQSSYNEQFF. Written as DNA, the CDR3 is TGCGCCAGCAGCTCCTCGACTAGCCAATCTTCCTACAATGAGCAGTTCTTC.

The chain is built from TRBV12-5 and TRBJ2-5, with D hard to call. This CDR3 region has 12 residues. CDR1 is LGHNT, CDR2 FRNRAP, per germline. The V gene lost 1 base and the J gene lost 7 bases, with 7 bases spanning the gap. DNA of the CDR3: TGTGCTAGTGGTTTGGAAACCGGGACCCAGTACTTC. Translation gives CASGLETGTQYF.

Only a few counts were recorded for this clonotype. The chain links TRBV6-9 to TRBJ1-2; 7 nucleotides agree with TRBD1. The CDR3 covers 18 residues. Germline assignment: CDR1 MNHGY and CDR2 SVAAGI. The trim removed 3 bases at V and 5 bases at J, leaving 18 bases unmatched. Written as DNA, the CDR3 is TGTGCCAGCAGTTACTCGAACCCGGGACAGTCCGCCGTTTATGGCTACACCTTC. It yields the protein CASSYSNPGQSAVYGYTF.

In this sample, this clonotype turned up many times. The chain uses TRBV28 and TRBJ2-7; 9 bases are shared with TRBD1. There are 15 residues in the CDR3. Germline CDR1 is MDHEN and CDR2 is SYDVKM. V was pared by 6 bases and J by 5 bases, with 11 bases of the junction left unmatched. CDR3 sequence: CASSPGDRVADEQYF. The CDR3 DNA reads as TGTGCCAGCAGCCCCGGGGACAGGGTGGCGGACGAGCAGTACTTC.

This clonotype turned up a few times. The J gene is TRBJ2-7, the V gene TRBV20-1; no firm D call. The CDR3 has 11 amino acids. V lost 2 bases, J lost 4 bases, and 6 bases lay in between. CDR1 and CDR2 (germline): DFQATT, SNEGSKA (reference sequence). The DNA for the CDR3 is TGCAGTGCTAGATTTAGTTACGAGCAGTACTTC. Translation: CSARFSYEQYF.

This clonotype was recorded at least ten times. The chain is built from TRBV7-2 and TRBJ2-7; the D gene could be TRBD1 or TRBD2 (5 bases each). The CDR3 contains 13 residues. Germline lookup yields CDR1 SGHTA and CDR2 FQGNSA. The ends were cut back, 5 bases at V and 3 bases at J, with 11 bases in the middle. DNA for the CDR3: TGTGCCAGCAGCATCCGGGACGGCTACGAGCAGTACTTC. Translating gives CASSIRDGYEQYF. Supplemented by reference TRBV7-2 and TRBJ2-7, the full variable domain reads GAGVSQSPSNKVTEKGKDVELRCDPISGHTALYWYRQSLGQGLEFLIYFQGNSAPDKSGLPSDRFSAERTGGSVSTLTIQRTQQEDSAVYLCASSIRDGYEQYFGPGTRLTVT.

This clonotype has just one count. The chain links TRBV4-1 to TRBJ2-1; TRBD1 matches 7 bases. This CDR3 spans 16 amino acids. With V trimmed by 1 base and J by 8 bases, 11 bases remained unmatched. The V gene's germline CDR1 is MGHRA and CDR2 YSYEKL. Here the CDR3 DNA reads TGCGCCAGCAGCCAAGGAATTTCGAGGGGGCGCGATGAGCAGTTCTTC. It translates to CASSQGISRGRDEQFF.

As for this clonotype: The germline gene is not matched at one end of the junction; a read error may be the cause. The chain links TRBV5-1 to TRBJ2-1, with D unresolved. The length of the CDR3 is 14 residues. The germline CDR1 and CDR2 sequences are SGHRS and YFSETQ. The CDR3 DNA sequence: TGCGCCAGCAGCTTGGGGCCTCAGTACAGTGAGCAGTTCTTC. This codes for CASSLGPQYSEQFF. Drawing the rest from reference TRBV5-1 and TRBJ2-1, the complete variable domain is KAGVTQTPRYLIKTRGQQVTLSCSPISGHRSVSWYQQTPGQGLQFLFEYFSETQRNKGNFPGRFSGRQFSNSRSEMNVSTLELGDSALYLCASSLGPQYSEQFFGPGTRLTVL.

At least ten counts were recorded for this clonotype. The CDR3 DNA follows: TGTGCCAGCAGCCACCTACTCCGGATCCTCGGGAATGAGCAGTTCTTC. Translation: CASSHLLRILGNEQFF. The V call is TRBV3-1, the J call TRBJ2-1; D not resolved. V shed 3 bases and J shed 7 bases, with 19 bases lying between them. This CDR3 comprises 16 residues. Germline V lookup: CDR1 LGHDT, CDR2 YNNKEL (reference sequence).

This clonotype occurred many times. The chain joins TRBV2 to TRBJ2-7, with D possibly being TRBD1 or TRBD2 (5 bases each). The germline V gene has CDR1 SNHLY and CDR2 FYNNEI. V was pared by 9 bases and J by 0 bases, with 18 bases between. CDR3 length: 15 amino acids. The CDR3 region has the DNA TGTGCCAGTACTTCTGGGGGTGGTGGCTCCTACGAGCAGTACTTC. Protein sequence: CASTSGGGGSYEQYF.

This rearrangement joins TRBV7-9 to TRBJ1-3; D remains ambiguous. Germline V gene sequence: CDR1 SEHNR, CDR2 FQNEAQ (reference sequence). V was trimmed by 6 bases and J by 0 bases, leaving 6 bases between them. The CDR3 is 13 amino acids. CDR3 residues: CASSRNSGNTIYF. The CDR3 DNA sequence: TGTGCCAGCAGTCGGAACTCTGGAAACACCATATATTTT. Filled out from reference TRBV7-9 and TRBJ1-3, the complete variable domain reads DTGVSQNPRHKITKRGQNVTFRCDPISEHNRLYWYRQTLGQGPEFLTYFQNEAQLEKSRLLSDRFSAERPKGSFSTLEIQRTEQGDSAMYLCASSRNSGNTIYFGEGSWLTVV.

The genes are TRBV18 and TRBJ1-3; D is unresolved. Germline-derived CDR1 and CDR2 are KGHSH and LQKENI. This CDR3 comprises 15 residues. V lost 1 base, J lost 1 base, and 8 bases lay in between. The DNA for the CDR3 is TGTGCCAGCTCACCACGCGAAGTTTCTGGAAACACCATATATTTT. It translates to CASSPREVSGNTIYF.

Only a few counts were recorded for this clonotype. The chain employs TRBV28 and TRBJ2-1, with TRBD2 as a possible D gene (7 bases). V lost 8 bases to trimming and J lost 11 bases, with 31 bases between them. The CDR3 length is 17 residues. Per the germline V gene, CDR1 is MDHEN and CDR2 is SYDVKM. This CDR3 is CASGNQWGGREPPKQFF. The CDR3 DNA reads as TGTGCCAGCGGAAACCAATGGGGGGGGCGGGAGCCCCCTAAGCAGTTCTTC.

This clonotype was recorded at least ten times. This rearrangement joins TRBV11-2 to TRBJ2-2; no definite D call. The CDR3 spans 14 residues. Germline V CDR1 and CDR2: SGHAT, FQNNGV. V shed 0 bases and J shed 5 bases, with 7 bases lying between them. The CDR3 sequence is CASSLDHSTGELFF. The CDR3 DNA follows: TGTGCCAGCAGCTTAGATCATAGTACCGGGGAGCTGTTTTTT.

The chain recombines TRBV5-1 with TRBJ2-1; no reliable D call. This CDR3 is 15 amino acids long. Germline V lookup: CDR1 SGHRS, CDR2 YFSETQ. With 4 bases removed from V and 1 base from J, the gap between germline ends came to 12 bases. The CDR3 here is CASSTYRSSYNEQFF. For the CDR3, the DNA is TGCGCCAGCAGCACCTACCGTAGTTCCTACAATGAGCAGTTCTTC.

This clonotype was recorded at least ten times. This sequence joins TRBV6-1 and TRBJ2-2; perhaps TRBD1 as D (5 bases). The CDR3 is 15 residues long. Germline V gene lookup returns CDR1 MNHNS and CDR2 SASEGT. V lost 3 bases and J 1 base, leaving 9 bases between the germline ends. The chain's CDR3 is CASSEVTGNTGELFF. CDR3 bases: TGTGCCAGCAGTGAGGTTACAGGGAACACCGGGGAGCTGTTTTTT.

This clonotype has just a few counts. A single base separates this from a much larger clone, so it may be a read error. This chain uses TRBV2 with TRBJ1-1; 8 nucleotides agree with TRBD1. The V gene end was trimmed by 6 bases and the J gene end by 4 bases; junction bases not matched to a gene: 7. Looked up from germline, CDR1 is SNHLY and CDR2 is FYNNEI. The CDR3 contains 14 residues. The CDR3 is CASRTGGGSTEAFF. The CDR3 nucleotides read TGTGCCAGCAGAACAGGGGGGGGGAGCACTGAAGCTTTCTTT.

There are many counts of this clonotype. The CDR3 reads CASSIPPPPRGQGQYEQYF. DNA for the CDR3: TGTGCCAGCAGTATTCCCCCACCACCCCGGGGACAGGGTCAATACGAGCAGTACTTC. The J gene is TRBJ2-7, the V gene TRBV28; TRBD1 aligns across 9 bases. After removal of 5 bases from V and 4 bases from J, the junction contained 21 bases not matched to a gene. The CDR3 consists of 19 residues. CDR1 is MDHEN and CDR2 is SYDVKM in the germline V gene.

The chain links TRBV28 to TRBJ2-1; 15 positions match TRBD2. Gene TRBJ2-5 matches the end of the DNA better, so the J call may be wrong. The CDR3 covers 17 residues. The V gene's germline CDR1 is MDHEN and CDR2 SYDVKM. The CDR3 sequence is CASSRAGTSGRQETQYF. In nucleotides, the CDR3 is TGTGCCAGCAGCCGCGCCGGGACTAGCGGGAGGCAAGAGACCCAGTACTTC.

This clonotype was seen at least ten times. The V gene is TRBV2, the J gene TRBJ2-7, with 12 bases matching TRBD1. The germline CDR1 and CDR2 sequences are SNHLY and FYNNEI. V shed 6 bases and J 6 bases; nucleotides not matched to a gene: 6. CDR3 length equals 14 residues. The CDR3 sequence: CASRTGTGGVEQYF. The DNA for the CDR3 is TGTGCCAGCAGGACCGGGACAGGGGGCGTCGAGCAGTACTTC. Full variable domain (rest looked up from reference TRBV2 and TRBJ2-7): EPEVTQTPSHQVTQMGQEVILRCVPISNHLYFYWYRQILGQKVEFLVSFYNNEISEKSEIFDDQFSVERPDGSNFTLKIRSTKLEDSAMYFCASRTGTGGVEQYFGPGTRLTVT.

This clonotype has ten or more counts. CDR3 nucleotides: TGTGCCAGCTCGGTTAACTTACGCAATGAGCAGTTCTTC. It specifies CASSVNLRNEQFF. The V gene is TRBV2, the J gene TRBJ2-1; no definite D call. Trimming took 8 bases from V and 6 from J, leaving 14 bases between them. Germline-derived CDR1 and CDR2 are SNHLY and FYNNEI. CDR3 length equals 13 residues. The entire variable domain, with the rest obtained from reference TRBV2 and TRBJ2-1, is as follows: EPEVTQTPSHQVTQMGQEVILRCVPISNHLYFYWYRQILGQKVEFLVSFYNNEISEKSEIFDDQFSVERPDGSNFTLKIRSTKLEDSAMYFCASSVNLRNEQFFGPGTRLTVL.

On this clonotype itself: Just one base apart from a much larger clone, this may be a read error. The chain recombines TRBV11-2 with TRBJ2-1; 7 bases agree with TRBD2. V was pared by 5 bases and J by 7 bases, with 8 bases of the junction left unmatched. The CDR3 is 14 residues long. The germline V gene has CDR1 SGHAT and CDR2 FQNNGV. CDR3 nucleotides: TGTGCCAGCAGCCGGGGACTCGGGGGGAATGAGCAGTTCTTC. It is translated as CASSRGLGGNEQFF.

This clonotype was counted many times. The V and J genes are TRBV6-1 and TRBJ2-7; D not resolved. The CDR3 loop spans 13 amino acids. Trimming pared 4 bases from V and 0 bases from J, leaving 7 bases between. CDR1 and CDR2 from the germline V gene are MNHNS and SASEGT. The CDR3 here is CASSVTVSYEQYF. CDR3 sequence (DNA): TGTGCCAGCAGTGTCACCGTCTCCTACGAGCAGTACTTC.

Only a few counts were recorded for this clonotype. The chain has TRBV4-1 and TRBJ2-1; possible D gene TRBD2, 6 bases. Germline V CDR1 and CDR2: MGHRA, YSYEKL. The CDR3 has 16 residues. Trimming took 4 bases from V and 0 from J, leaving 13 bases between them. The CDR3, as DNA: TGCGCCAGCAGCCGGGGACTGAAGAGCTCCTACAATGAGCAGTTCTTC. Protein sequence: CASSRGLKSSYNEQFF.

This clonotype appeared many times. The chain has TRBV20-1 and TRBJ2-7; 8 bases line up with TRBD1. CDR3 length: 13 residues. V lost 5 bases, J lost 6 bases, and 9 bases stayed unmatched. The germline V gene encodes CDR1 DFQATT and CDR2 SNEGSKA (reference sequence). The CDR3 DNA is TGCAGTGCTGGGCACAGGGGGATCGGCGAGCAGTACTTC. It specifies CSAGHRGIGEQYF.